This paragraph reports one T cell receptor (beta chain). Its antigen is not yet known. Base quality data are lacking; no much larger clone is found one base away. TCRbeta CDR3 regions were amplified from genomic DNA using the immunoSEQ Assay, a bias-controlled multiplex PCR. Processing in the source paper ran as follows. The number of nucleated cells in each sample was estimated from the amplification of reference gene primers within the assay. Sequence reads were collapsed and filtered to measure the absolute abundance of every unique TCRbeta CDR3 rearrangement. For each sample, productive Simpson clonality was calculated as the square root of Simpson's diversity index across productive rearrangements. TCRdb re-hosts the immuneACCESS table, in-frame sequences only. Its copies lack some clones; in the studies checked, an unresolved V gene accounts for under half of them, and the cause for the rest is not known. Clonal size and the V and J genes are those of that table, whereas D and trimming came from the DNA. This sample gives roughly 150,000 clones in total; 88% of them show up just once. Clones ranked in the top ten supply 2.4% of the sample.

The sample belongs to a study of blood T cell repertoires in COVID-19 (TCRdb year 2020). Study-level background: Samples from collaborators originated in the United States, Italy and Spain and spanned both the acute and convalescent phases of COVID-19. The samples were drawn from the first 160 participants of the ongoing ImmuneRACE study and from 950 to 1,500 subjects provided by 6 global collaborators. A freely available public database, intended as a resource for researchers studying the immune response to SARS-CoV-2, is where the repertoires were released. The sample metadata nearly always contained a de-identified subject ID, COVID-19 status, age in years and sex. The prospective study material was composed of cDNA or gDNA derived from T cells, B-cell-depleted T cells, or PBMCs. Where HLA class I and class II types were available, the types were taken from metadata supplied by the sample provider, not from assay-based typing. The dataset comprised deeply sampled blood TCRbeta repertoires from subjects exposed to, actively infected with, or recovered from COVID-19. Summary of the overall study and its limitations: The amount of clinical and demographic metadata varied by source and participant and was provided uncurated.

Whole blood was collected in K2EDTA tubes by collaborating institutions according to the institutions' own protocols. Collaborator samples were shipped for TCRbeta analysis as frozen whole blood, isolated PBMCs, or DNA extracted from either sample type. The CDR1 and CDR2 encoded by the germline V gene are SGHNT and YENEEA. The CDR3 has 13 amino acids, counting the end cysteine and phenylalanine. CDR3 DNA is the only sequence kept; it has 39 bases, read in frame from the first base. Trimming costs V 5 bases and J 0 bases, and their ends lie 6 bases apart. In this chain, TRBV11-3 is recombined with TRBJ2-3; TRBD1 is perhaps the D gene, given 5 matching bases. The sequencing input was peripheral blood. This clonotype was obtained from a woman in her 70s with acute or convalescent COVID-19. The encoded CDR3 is CASSQGSTDTQYF. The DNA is TGTGCCAGCAGCCAGGGCAGCACAGATACGCAGTATTTT.